This passage covers 7 T cell receptor beta chains from one sample sequenced in a study of blood T cell repertoires in COVID-19. TCRdb's table, derived via immunoSEQ multiplex PCR, lists solely in-frame clones and lacks some. The table includes some 40,000 clones, roughly 84% detected once. Sequenced sample: peripheral blood. Receptor source: a human donor in a cohort sampled during active COVID-19.

The V call is TRBV27, the J call TRBJ2-1; possibly TRBD2 for D (5 bases). CDR3 length equals 15 residues. The V and J ends lost 2 bases and 0 bases respectively, with 8 bases between them. Looked up from germline, CDR1 is MNHEY and CDR2 is SMNVEV (reference sequence). The CDR3 spells CASSLGTSSYNEQFF. CDR3 nucleotides: TGTGCCAGCAGTTTAGGTACTAGCTCCTACAATGAGCAGTTCTTC.

This clone came up once. This chain connects TRBV14 to TRBJ2-1, with D maybe TRBD1 (6 bases). CDR1 and CDR2 from the germline V gene are SGHDN and FVKESK. Trimming removed 2 bases at V and 15 bases at J, with 23 bases between. This CDR3 comprises 15 residues. DNA for the CDR3: TGTGCCAGCAGCCAACTCGACGGACAGTGGACGATGCTGTTCTTC. It yields the protein CASSQLDGQWTMLFF.

This chain links TRBV28 with TRBJ1-5; no clear D gene. Trimming removed 2 bases from V and 1 base from J, with 12 bases in between. The CDR3 spans 16 residues. Per the germline V gene, CDR1 is MDHEN and CDR2 is SYDVKM. DNA of the CDR3: TGTGCCAGCAGTTTACCCACCCGGGTAAGCAATCAGCCCCAGCATTTT. Its translation is CASSLPTRVSNQPQHF.

The chain recombines TRBV19 with TRBJ2-7; 7 bases line up with TRBD2. Per the germline V gene, CDR1 is LNHDA and CDR2 is SQIVND (reference sequence). CDR3 size: 15 residues. V shed 5 bases and J 3 bases; nucleotides not matched to a gene: 10. Here the CDR3 reads CASSGSSRGNYEQYF. For the CDR3, the DNA is TGTGCCAGTAGTGGCTCCTCGCGGGGGAACTACGAGCAGTACTTC. The complete variable domain, with remaining parts taken from reference TRBV19 and TRBJ2-7, reads DGGITQSPKYLFRKEGQNVTLSCEQNLNHDAMYWYRQDPGQGLRLIYYSQIVNDFQKGDIAEGYSVSREKKESFPLTVTSAQKNPTAFYLCASSGSSRGNYEQYFGPGTRLTVT.

This clone was found once. The chain's CDR3 is CASSLSVDWISYEQYF. The CDR3 DNA reads TGTGCCAGCAGTTTATCCGTGGACTGGATTTCCTACGAGCAGTACTTC. The rearrangement joins TRBV27 to TRBJ2-7, with D possibly TRBD2 on 5 matching bases. The ends were cut back, 0 bases at V and 1 base at J, with 13 bases in the middle. CDR3 size: 16 residues. Germline CDR1 MNHEY, CDR2 SMNVEV (reference sequence).

In this sample, this clone turned up once. The chain employs TRBV5-1 and TRBJ2-2; 9 nucleotides align to TRBD1. The CDR3 contains 14 residues. The germline gives CDR1 SGHRS, CDR2 YFSETQ. Germline trimming cut 0 bases from V and 6 bases from J; bases unmatched to any gene: 0. CDR3 nucleotide sequence: TGCGCCAGCAGCTTGGGGACAGGGGCCGGGGAGCTGTTTTTT. Its protein is CASSLGTGAGELFF.

The chain carries TRBV11-2 and TRBJ1-6; D is unresolved. The CDR3 loop spans 13 amino acids. The germline CDR1 and CDR2 sequences are SGHAT and FQNNGV. The germline V and J ends were trimmed by 2 bases and 8 bases, with 7 bases remaining between them. CDR3 DNA: TGTGCCAGCAGCTTATTGCAGGATTCACCCCTCCACTTT. Translating gives CASSLLQDSPLHF.